This is a list of T cell receptor beta chains from one sample in a study of T cell repertoires in cytomegalovirus infection. MiXCR was run by TCRdb on the reads, yielding one entry per CDR3 protein. The sample records roughly 350,000 distinct CDR3 sequences, approximately 35% being singletons. Their antigen targets remain unknown. The source was cultured PBMCs, collected from culture after CMV antigen stimulation. The receptors originated from a human donor in good health (CMV status not recorded). Some clones in this sample may be carry-over from other donors' samples. Each CDR3 is given with its conserved first and last residue. The order of the fields is D gene, clone size, J gene, CDR3 length, V gene, CDR3 protein. The D gene is left open where the match is weak. Clone size is given for some rows only: seen once, a few or many times, or a class if the clone is expanded.

TRBD1	few	TRBJ2-7	15	TRBV6-1	CASSYGTGVSYEQYF
-	-	TRBJ2-3	16	TRBV7-9	CASTHLIPARTDTQYF
TRBD1	-	TRBJ1-1	13	TRBV20-1	CSAKGQANTEAFF
-	few	TRBJ1-3	16	TRBV7-2	CASSPAAGAFGNTIYF
TRBD2	few	TRBJ2-1	14	TRBV24-1	CATMAGGTYNEQFF
TRBD2	few	TRBJ2-1	15	TRBV24-1	CATSDVAGRAGEQFF
-	many	TRBJ1-3	14	TRBV7-2	CASSLFRRRNTIYF
-	-	TRBJ1-2	14	TRBV4-3	CASSQVPGNYGYTF
-	-	TRBJ1-1	16	TRBV20-1	CSARDRASSLNTEAFF
-	-	TRBJ1-5	15	TRBV19	CASRITVGQPQPQHF
-	few	TRBJ2-7	15	TRBV7-8	CASSLGPDVAYEQYF
TRBD2	few	TRBJ2-1	14	TRBV12-3/TRBV12-4	CASTRTSVYNEQFF
-	-	TRBJ1-4	14	TRBV7-2	CASSRGARDEKLFF
-	-	TRBJ1-2	14	TRBV27	CASGPRGGPYGYTF
TRBD2	few	TRBJ2-7	14	TRBV6-6	CASTRLAGTYEQYF
TRBD2	-	TRBJ2-7	16	TRBV6-1	CASSHLRSGAHYEQYF
-	few	TRBJ1-5	16	TRBV20-1	CSARDSGGPGNQPQHF